This T cell receptor (beta chain) was documented in a study of identical twins. Study-level findings and limits: Low generation probability was overrepresented in out-of-frame alpha sequences shared by twins.

Turning to this clonotype: What it binds is unknown.

The germline gives CDR1 SGHRS, CDR2 YFSETQ. Trimming shortened V by 2 bases and J by 7 bases, and 15 bases separated the two germline ends. The CDR3 is 14 residues long. TCRdb used MiXCR to reprocess the 5' RACE reads, holding one entry per CDR3 protein. The sample lists some 1,700,000 distinct CDR3 sequences; around a third were seen once. Healthy Caucasians made up all donors. The clonotype originates from a newborn girl in good health. The genes are TRBV5-1 and TRBJ2-5, with TRBD2 as a possible D gene (6 bases). What was sequenced was cord blood. The CDR3 is CASSFRFIGGTQYF. The DNA for the CDR3 is TGCGCCAGCAGCTTCAGATTTATCGGGGGGACCCAGTACTTC.